One T cell receptor beta chain is described in this entry. This sample was taken from a study of cytotoxic CD8 clonotypes in ibrutinib-treated CLL. CDR1 is SGHNT and CDR2 is YYREEE in the germline V gene (reference sequence). The CDR3 has 12 residues. V dropped 5 bases and J dropped 6 bases, with 6 bases sitting between them. Assay: immunoSEQ multiplex PCR; the TCRdb copy retains only in-frame clones and omits some. This sample has about 68,000 clones, with 65% to 85% found just once. This chain joins TRBV5-4 and TRBJ1-6, with D uncertain. This specimen consisted of PBMCs, obtained at disease progression, from a patient treated with ibrutinib. The receptor's source is a human donor with chronic lymphocytic leukemia. The CDR3 DNA reads TGTGCCAGCAGAGCGGGTAATTCACCCCTCCACTTT. It yields the protein CASRAGNSPLHF.